This T cell receptor beta chain was captured in a study of CD8 T cells in Susac syndrome. Study summary: Blood was drawn from patients with Susac syndrome. At that point, they were therapy-naive, on corticosteroids, or on intravenous immunoglobulin alone.

cDNA came from roughly 0.53 to 1 ug RNA primed by random hexamers. Via MiXCR, TCRdb re-called the immunoSEQ multiplex PCR reads, giving one row per CDR3 protein. In the table there are under 80,000 distinct CDR3 sequences, just over 90% of which are singletons. In the case of this clonotype: What it recognizes is unknown.

Study results and caveats: The CD4+ T cell repertoires in Susac syndrome did not show any clonal expansion.

The authors negatively isolated CD8+ and CD4+ T cells and FACS-enriched TEMRA cells. The CDR3 runs 16 residues. The V end was cut by 3 bases, the J end by 0 bases, with 13 bases between. Germline V gene data show CDR1 as KGHSH and CDR2 as LQKENI. The material sequenced was CD4+ T cells from PBMCs. The V call is TRBV18, the J call TRBJ2-3, with no clear D. The sequence was obtained from a human donor with Susac syndrome. CDR3 residues: CASSPSRTTSTDTQYF. The DNA of the CDR3 is TGTGCCAGCTCACCTTCCCGGACGACTAGCACAGATACGCAGTATTTT.